This T cell receptor beta chain comes out of a study of blood T cell repertoires in COVID-19. Across the study: T cells, B-cell-depleted T cells, or PBMCs provided the cDNA or gDNA that served as material.

Of note for this clone: The sample carries other DNA sequences with the same CDR3.

Trimming cost V 5 bases and J 4 bases; bases outside gene matches: 8. Germline V CDR1 and CDR2: SGHRS, YFSETQ. The CDR3 extends over 14 amino acids. TCRdb's table, derived via immunoSEQ multiplex PCR, lists solely in-frame clones and lacks some. The table records a few hundred thousand clones, roughly 88% of them present only once. The clonotype originates from a woman aged 65 to 85 with acute or convalescent COVID-19. Input material: peripheral blood. The rearrangement uses TRBV5-1 and TRBJ1-1, with 7 bases lining up with TRBD1. Here the CDR3 DNA reads TGCGCCAGCAGTACCCGACAGGGAAGCACTGAAGCTTTCTTT. It is translated as CASSTRQGSTEAFF.